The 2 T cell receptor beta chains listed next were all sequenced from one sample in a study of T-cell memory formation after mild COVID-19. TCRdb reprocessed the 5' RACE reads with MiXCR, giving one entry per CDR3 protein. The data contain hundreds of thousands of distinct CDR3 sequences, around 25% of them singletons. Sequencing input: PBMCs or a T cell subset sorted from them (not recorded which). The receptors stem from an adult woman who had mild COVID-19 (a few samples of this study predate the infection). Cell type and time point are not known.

CDR3 sequence reads: CSAHWINEQFF. The CDR3 DNA is TGCAGCGCCCATTGGATCAATGAGCAGTTCTTC. The V gene is TRBV29-1, the J gene TRBJ2-1; D is unresolved. The germline V gene has CDR1 SQVTM and CDR2 ANQGSEA. The CDR3 is 11 amino acids. Trimming left V 7 bases short and J 6 bases short, with 10 bases between.

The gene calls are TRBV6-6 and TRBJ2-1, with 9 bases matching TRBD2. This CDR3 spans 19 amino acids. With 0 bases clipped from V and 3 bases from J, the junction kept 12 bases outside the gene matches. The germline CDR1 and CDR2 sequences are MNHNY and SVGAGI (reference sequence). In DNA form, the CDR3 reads TGTGCCAGCAGTTACTCGAGGGGTACTAGCGGGCTGCTCTACAATGAGCAGTTCTTC. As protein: CASSYSRGTSGLLYNEQFF.